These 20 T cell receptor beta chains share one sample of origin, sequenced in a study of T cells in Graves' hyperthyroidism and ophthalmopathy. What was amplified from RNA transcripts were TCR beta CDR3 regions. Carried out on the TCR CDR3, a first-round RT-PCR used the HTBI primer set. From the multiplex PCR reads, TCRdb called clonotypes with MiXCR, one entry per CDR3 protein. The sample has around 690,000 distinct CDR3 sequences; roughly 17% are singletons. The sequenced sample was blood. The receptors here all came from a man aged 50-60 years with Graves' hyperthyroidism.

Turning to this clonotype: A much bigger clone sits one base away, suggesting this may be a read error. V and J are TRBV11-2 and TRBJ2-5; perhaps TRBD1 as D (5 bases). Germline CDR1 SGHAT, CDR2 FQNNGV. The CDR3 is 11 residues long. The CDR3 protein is CASSLGHSLNF. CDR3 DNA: TGTGCCAGCAGCCTCGGACACAGCTTGAACTTC.

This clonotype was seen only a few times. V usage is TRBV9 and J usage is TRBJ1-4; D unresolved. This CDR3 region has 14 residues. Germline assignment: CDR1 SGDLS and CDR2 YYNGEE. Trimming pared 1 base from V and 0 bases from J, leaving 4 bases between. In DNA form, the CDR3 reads TGTGCCAGCAGCGTACAGGCAACTAATGAAAAACTGTTTTTT. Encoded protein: CASSVQATNEKLFF.

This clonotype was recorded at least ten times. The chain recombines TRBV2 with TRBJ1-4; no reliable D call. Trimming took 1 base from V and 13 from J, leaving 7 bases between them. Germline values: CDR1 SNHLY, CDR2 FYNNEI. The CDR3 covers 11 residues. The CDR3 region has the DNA TGTGCCAGCAGTGAAGTCGGAGTACTGTTTTTT. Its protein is CASSEVGVLFF.

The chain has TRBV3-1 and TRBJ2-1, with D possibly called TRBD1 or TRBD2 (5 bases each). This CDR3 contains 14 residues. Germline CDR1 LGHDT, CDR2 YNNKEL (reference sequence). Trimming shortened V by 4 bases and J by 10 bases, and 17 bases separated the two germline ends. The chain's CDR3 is CASSPMRGEREQFF. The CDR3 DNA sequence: TGTGCCAGCAGCCCTATGAGGGGTGAACGGGAGCAGTTCTTC.

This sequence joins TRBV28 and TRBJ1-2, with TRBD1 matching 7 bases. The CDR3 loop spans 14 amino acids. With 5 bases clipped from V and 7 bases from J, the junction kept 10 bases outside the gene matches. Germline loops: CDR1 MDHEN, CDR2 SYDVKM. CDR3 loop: CASSATQGMSGYTF. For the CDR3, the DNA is TGTGCCAGCAGTGCCACACAGGGGATGAGTGGCTACACCTTC.

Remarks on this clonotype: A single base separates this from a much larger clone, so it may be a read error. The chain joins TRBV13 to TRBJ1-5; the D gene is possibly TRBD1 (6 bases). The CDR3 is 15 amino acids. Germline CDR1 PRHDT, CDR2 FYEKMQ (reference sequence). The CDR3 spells CASSLALRGNLPQHF. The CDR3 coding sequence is TGTGCCAGCAGCCTGGCCCTCAGGGGCAATCTGCCCCAGCATTTT.

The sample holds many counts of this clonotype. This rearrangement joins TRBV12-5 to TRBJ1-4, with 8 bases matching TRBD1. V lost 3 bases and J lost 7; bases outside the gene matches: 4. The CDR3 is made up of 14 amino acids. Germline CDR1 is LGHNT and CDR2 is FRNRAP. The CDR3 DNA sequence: TGTGCTAGTGGTTTCGGACAGGGAGGTGAAAAACTGTTTTTT. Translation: CASGFGQGGEKLFF.

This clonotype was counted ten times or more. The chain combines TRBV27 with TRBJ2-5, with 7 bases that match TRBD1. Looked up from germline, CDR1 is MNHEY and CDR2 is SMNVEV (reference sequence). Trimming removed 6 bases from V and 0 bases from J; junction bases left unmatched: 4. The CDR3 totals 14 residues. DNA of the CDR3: TGTGCCAGCAGACCGGGACAGCACCAAGAGACCCAGTACTTC. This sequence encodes CASRPGQHQETQYF.

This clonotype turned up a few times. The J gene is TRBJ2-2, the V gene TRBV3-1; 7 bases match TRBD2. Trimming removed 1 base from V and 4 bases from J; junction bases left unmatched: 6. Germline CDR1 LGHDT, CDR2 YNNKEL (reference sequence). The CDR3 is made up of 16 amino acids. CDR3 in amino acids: CASSQVSGPFTGELFF. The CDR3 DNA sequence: TGTGCCAGCAGCCAAGTTAGCGGGCCCTTCACCGGGGAGCTGTTTTTT.

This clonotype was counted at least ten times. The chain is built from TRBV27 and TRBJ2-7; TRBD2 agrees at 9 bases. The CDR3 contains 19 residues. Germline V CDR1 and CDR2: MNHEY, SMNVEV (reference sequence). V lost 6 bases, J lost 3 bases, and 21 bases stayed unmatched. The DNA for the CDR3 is TGTGCCAGCAGCTCACAGGGAGAAGCCTTACTAGCGGGCCTCTACGAGCAGTACTTC. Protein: CASSSQGEALLAGLYEQYF.

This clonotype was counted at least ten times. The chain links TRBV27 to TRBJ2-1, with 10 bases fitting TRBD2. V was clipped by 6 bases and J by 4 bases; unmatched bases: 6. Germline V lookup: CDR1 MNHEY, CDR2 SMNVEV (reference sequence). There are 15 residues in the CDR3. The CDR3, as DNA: TGTGCCAGCAGCTTAACTAGCGGGATTTACAATGAGCAGTTCTTC. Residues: CASSLTSGIYNEQFF.

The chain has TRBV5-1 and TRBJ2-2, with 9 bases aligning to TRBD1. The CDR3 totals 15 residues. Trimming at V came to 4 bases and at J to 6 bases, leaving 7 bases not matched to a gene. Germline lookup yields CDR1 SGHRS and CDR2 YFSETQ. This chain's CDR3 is CASSRDRGEAGELFF. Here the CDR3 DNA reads TGCGCCAGCAGCCGCGACAGGGGGGAAGCCGGGGAGCTGTTTTTT.

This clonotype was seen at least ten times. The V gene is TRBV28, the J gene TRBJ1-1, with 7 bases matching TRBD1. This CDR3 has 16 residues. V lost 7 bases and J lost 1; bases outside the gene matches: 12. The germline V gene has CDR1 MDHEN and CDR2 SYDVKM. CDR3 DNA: TGTGCCAGCAATCGGCAGGGGGGAATTAAGAACACTGAAGCTTTCTTT. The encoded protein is CASNRQGGIKNTEAFF. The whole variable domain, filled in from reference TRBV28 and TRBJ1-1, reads DVKVTQSSRYLVKRTGEKVFLECVQDMDHENMFWYRQDPGLGLRLIYFSYDVKMKEKGDIPEGYSVSREKKERFSLILESASTNQTSMYLCASNRQGGIKNTEAFFGQGTRLTVV.

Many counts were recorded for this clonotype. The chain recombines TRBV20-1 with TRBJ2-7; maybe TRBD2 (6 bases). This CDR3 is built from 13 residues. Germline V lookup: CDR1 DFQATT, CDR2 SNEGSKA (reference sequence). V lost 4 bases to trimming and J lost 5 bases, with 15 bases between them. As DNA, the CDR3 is TGCAGTGCTAATCCCGGGAGAACCCACGAGCAGTACTTC. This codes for CSANPGRTHEQYF.

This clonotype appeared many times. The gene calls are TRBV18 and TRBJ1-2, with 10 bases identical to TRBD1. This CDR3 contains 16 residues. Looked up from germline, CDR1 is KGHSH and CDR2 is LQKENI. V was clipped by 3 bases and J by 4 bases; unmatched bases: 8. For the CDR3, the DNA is TGTGCCAGCTCACCGGTAGGGACAGGGGATTCCTATGGCTACACCTTC. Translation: CASSPVGTGDSYGYTF.

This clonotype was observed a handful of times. This CDR3 reads CASSQDWGPGETQYF. For the CDR3, the DNA is TGTGCCAGCAGCCAAGATTGGGGCCCGGGAGAGACCCAGTACTTC. V and J are TRBV3-1 and TRBJ2-5; D possibly corresponds to TRBD1 (5 bases). Germline CDR1 reads LGHDT; CDR2 reads YNNKEL (reference sequence). Trimming removed 0 bases from V and 4 bases from J, with 12 bases in between. The CDR3 covers 15 residues.

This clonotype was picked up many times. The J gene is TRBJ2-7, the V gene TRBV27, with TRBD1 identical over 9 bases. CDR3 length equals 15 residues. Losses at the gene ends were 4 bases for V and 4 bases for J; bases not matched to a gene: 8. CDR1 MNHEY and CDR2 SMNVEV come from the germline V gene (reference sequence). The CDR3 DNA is TGTGCCAGCAGTTCCACCGGGACAGGGTGGTACGAGCAGTACTTC. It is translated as CASSSTGTGWYEQYF.

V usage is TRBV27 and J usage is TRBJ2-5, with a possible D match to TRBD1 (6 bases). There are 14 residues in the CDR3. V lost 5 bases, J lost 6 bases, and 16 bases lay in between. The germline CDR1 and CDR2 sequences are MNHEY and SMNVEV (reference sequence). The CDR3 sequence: CASSPTKGEQTQYF. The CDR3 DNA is TGTGCCAGCAGTCCAACGAAGGGGGAACAGACCCAGTACTTC.

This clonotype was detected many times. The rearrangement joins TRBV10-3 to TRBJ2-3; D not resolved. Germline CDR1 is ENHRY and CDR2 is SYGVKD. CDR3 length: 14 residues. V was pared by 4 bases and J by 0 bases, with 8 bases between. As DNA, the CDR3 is TGTGCCATCAGTGGTGGTACGAGCACAGATACGCAGTATTTT. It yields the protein CAISGGTSTDTQYF.

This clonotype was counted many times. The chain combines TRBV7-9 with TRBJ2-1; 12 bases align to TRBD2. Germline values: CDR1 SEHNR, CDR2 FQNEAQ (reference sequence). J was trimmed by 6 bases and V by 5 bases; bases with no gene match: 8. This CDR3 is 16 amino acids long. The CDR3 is CASSTLAGGGVNEQFF. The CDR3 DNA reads TGTGCCAGCAGCACCCTAGCGGGAGGGGGGGTCAATGAGCAGTTCTTC.